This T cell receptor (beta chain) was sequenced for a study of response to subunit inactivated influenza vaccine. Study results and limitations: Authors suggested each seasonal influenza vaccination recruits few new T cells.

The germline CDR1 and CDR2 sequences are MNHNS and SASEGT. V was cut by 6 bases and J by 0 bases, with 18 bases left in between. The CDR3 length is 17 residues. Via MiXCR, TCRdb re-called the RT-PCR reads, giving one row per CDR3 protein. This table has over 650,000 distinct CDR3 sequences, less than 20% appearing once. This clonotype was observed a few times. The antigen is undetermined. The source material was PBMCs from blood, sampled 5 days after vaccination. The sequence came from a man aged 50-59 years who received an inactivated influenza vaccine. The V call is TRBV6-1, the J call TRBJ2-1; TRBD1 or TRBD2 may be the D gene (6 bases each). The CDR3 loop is CASSPFRGLSSYNEQFF. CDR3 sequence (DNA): TGTGCCAGCAGCCCCTTCAGGGGACTTAGCTCCTACAATGAGCAGTTCTTC.